The 14 T cell receptor beta chains below all came from one sample that was sequenced in a study of cytomegalovirus exposure and HLA in healthy donors. The PCR used 60 Vbeta and 13 Jbeta primers. The data were produced by immunoSEQ multiplex PCR, yet TCRdb's version contains in-frame clones alone and is incomplete. The sample contains more than 100,000 clones, around 66% of which appear only once. The sequencing sample was made of PBMCs. These receptors all stem from a woman aged 40 to 55 in good health and CMV-seropositive.

The chain couples TRBV27 to TRBJ2-4; 7 bases are a match to TRBD2. J was trimmed by 6 bases and V by 2 bases; bases with no gene match: 7. This CDR3 is 15 amino acids long. Per the germline V gene, CDR1 is MNHEY and CDR2 is SMNVEV (reference sequence). The CDR3 nucleotides read TGTGCCAGCAGTTTACGTCTAGCGGCCGGAAACATTCAGTACTTC. Translated, it gives CASSLRLAAGNIQYF.

The rearrangement joins TRBV6-5 to TRBJ2-4; TRBD2 aligns across 12 bases. The germline CDR1 and CDR2 sequences are MNHEY and SVGAGI. This CDR3 is 15 amino acids long. J was trimmed by 9 bases and V by 6 bases; bases with no gene match: 9. Written as DNA, the CDR3 is TGTGCCAGCAGCTACAGGACTAGCGGGAACGGCATTCAGTACTTC. Protein sequence: CASSYRTSGNGIQYF.

The CDR3 reads CASSTQGFQPQHF. In DNA, the CDR3 is TGTGCCAGCAGCACACAGGGGTTTCAGCCCCAGCATTTT. The chain is built from TRBV7-2 and TRBJ1-5; 7 bases match TRBD1. This CDR3 contains 13 residues. Germline CDR1 SGHTA, CDR2 FQGNSA. Germline trimming cut 5 bases from V and 6 bases from J; bases unmatched to any gene: 4.

J is TRBJ1-2 and V is TRBV7-9, with 7 positions matching TRBD1. Germline V gives CDR1 SEHNR, CDR2 FQNEAQ (reference sequence). After removal of 5 bases from V and 4 bases from J, the junction contained 7 bases not matched to a gene. The CDR3 sequence is 14 residues long. CDR3 in amino acids: CASSPGQESYGYTF. CDR3 coding DNA: TGTGCCAGCAGCCCCGGACAGGAATCCTATGGCTACACCTTC.

The V and J genes are TRBV11-1 and TRBJ2-7; a possible D gene is TRBD1 (6 bases). V shed 6 bases and J shed 0 bases, with 12 bases lying between them. The CDR3 covers 14 residues. Germline CDR1 is SGHAT and CDR2 is FQDESV (reference sequence). The CDR3 region is CASRPRQDSYEQYF. The CDR3 DNA is TGTGCCAGCAGACCACGACAGGACTCCTACGAGCAGTACTTC.

The DNA of the CDR3 is TGTGCCAGTACATTCCCAAACTATGGCTACACCTTC. Residues: CASTFPNYGYTF. The chain carries TRBV19 and TRBJ1-2; D gene unclear. Germline CDR1 and CDR2: LNHDA and SQIVND (reference sequence). The CDR3 is 12 amino acids. V was trimmed by 7 bases and J by 2 bases, leaving 8 bases between them.

The rearrangement joins TRBV6-1 to TRBJ1-6, with D perhaps matching TRBD1 (6 bases). The ends were cut back, 6 bases at V and 12 bases at J, with 18 bases in the middle. The CDR3 has 14 residues. The germline CDR1 and CDR2 sequences are MNHNS and SASEGT. The CDR3 region is CASRGGTNVLPLHF. CDR3 nucleotides: TGTGCCAGCAGGGGGGGGACAAATGTTCTACCCCTCCACTTT.

This clone was detected only a few times. The rearrangement uses TRBV6-5 and TRBJ1-1, with D unclear. The CDR3 sequence is 14 residues long. Germline CDR1 and CDR2: MNHEY and SVGAGI. V dropped 2 bases and J dropped 4 bases, with 11 bases sitting between them. CDR3 DNA sequence: TGTGCCAGCAGTTACCAAGGGAGGCGCACTGAAGCTTTCTTT. The encoded protein is CASSYQGRRTEAFF.

The chain links TRBV7-2 to TRBJ2-7; no clear D gene. CDR1 and CDR2 from the germline V gene are SGHTA and FQGNSA. The CDR3 covers 15 residues. The ends were cut back, 4 bases at V and 5 bases at J, with 18 bases in the middle. CDR3 residues: CASSSPERFRNEQYF. The CDR3 nucleotides read TGTGCCAGCAGCTCCCCCGAGAGGTTTCGCAACGAGCAGTACTTC. Using reference TRBV7-2 and TRBJ2-7 for the parts outside the CDR3, the full variable domain is GAGVSQSPSNKVTEKGKDVELRCDPISGHTALYWYRQSLGQGLEFLIYFQGNSAPDKSGLPSDRFSAERTGGSVSTLTIQRTQQEDSAVYLCASSSPERFRNEQYFGPGTRLTVT.

The rearrangement joins TRBV9 to TRBJ2-2; a weak D match, TRBD2 (6 bases). Germline CDR1 and CDR2: SGDLS and YYNGEE. CDR3 size: 16 residues. Trimming cost V 0 bases and J 7 bases, with 16 bases left between them. The CDR3 region is CASSVGVEGTLGELFF. The CDR3 nucleotides read TGTGCCAGCAGCGTAGGTGTGGAGGGGACCCTCGGGGAGCTGTTTTTT.

A few counts support this clone. The CDR3 sequence is CASSGVTGKNSPLHF. In nucleotides, the CDR3 is TGTGCCAGCAGTGGGGTGACAGGGAAGAATTCACCCCTCCACTTT. The genes are TRBV25-1 and TRBJ1-6; 7 nucleotides line up with TRBD1. After removal of 4 bases from V and 7 bases from J, the junction contained 7 bases not matched to a gene. Per the germline V gene, CDR1 is MGHDK and CDR2 is SYGVNS. The CDR3 loop spans 15 amino acids.

This rearrangement joins TRBV29-1 to TRBJ2-4, with a tentative D call TRBD2 (6 bases). Germline lookup yields CDR1 SQVTM and CDR2 ANQGSEA. V lost 5 bases and J 6 bases, leaving 17 bases between the germline ends. The CDR3 spans 14 residues. The CDR3 coding sequence is TGCAGCGTTCAGGGAGGTGGGAGAGTAAACATTCAGTACTTC. Protein sequence: CSVQGGGRVNIQYF.

The CDR3 here is CASSDSTGEREGHLEQYF. CDR3 DNA: TGTGCCAGCAGTGACTCGACGGGGGAGCGGGAGGGCCACTTGGAGCAGTACTTC. J is TRBJ2-7 and V is TRBV6-4; 10 bases map to TRBD2. The CDR3 spans 18 residues. Losses at the gene ends were 0 bases for V and 7 bases for J; bases not matched to a gene: 15. The germline V gene has CDR1 MRHNA and CDR2 SNTAGT.

The rearrangement links TRBV30 to TRBJ1-4; D is possibly TRBD1 (6 bases). The CDR3 is 16 amino acids. V was shortened by 1 base and J by 4 bases, with 16 bases between the two germline ends. CDR1 GTSNPN and CDR2 SVGIG come from the germline V gene (reference sequence). The CDR3 region has the DNA TGTGCCTGGAGTGGGTCAGGGGCCCCCTATAATGAAAAACTGTTTTTT. This sequence encodes CAWSGSGAPYNEKLFF.